Reported below is one TCR beta chain. The target antigen is unknown. The assay that was used to sequence DNA from cultured CD4+ T cells was the Oncomine TCR Beta short-read assay. Genomic DNA from cultured CD4+ T cells was extracted. A single record per CDR3 protein comes from TCRdb applying MiXCR to the PCR reads. The data contain almost 9,500 distinct CDR3 sequences, around 31% of them singletons. CDR1 is LGHNA and CDR2 is YNFKEQ in the germline V gene. V was pared by 3 bases and J by 5 bases, with 10 bases of the junction left unmatched. The CDR3 loop spans 16 amino acids. The data are from a study of vaccination and CD4 T cells after COVID-19. Documented treatment: approximately nine-day PBMC culture with coronavirus spike peptide pools or control peptides (ViraFEST assay). These CD4+ T cells came from an unexposed donor, sampled before the COVID-19 pandemic (2011-2018).

The source of this sequence is a human donor in good health. This chain joins TRBV4-2 and TRBJ2-7; TRBD1 matches at 10 bases. The material sequenced was CD4+ T cells from blood, cultured in vitro. CDR3 nucleotides: TGTGCCAGCAGCCAGCTTCCGGGACAGGGGTCTGACGAGCAGTACTTC. It is translated as CASSQLPGQGSDEQYF.